Listed below are T cell receptor beta chains from one sample, sequenced in a study of shared clonotypes between healthy human individuals. Only in-frame clones appear in the TCRdb table, and some are missing; sequencing was by immunoSEQ multiplex PCR. The repertoire holds a few hundred thousand clones, over 60% seen once, with approximately 10% in the top ten. Sample: memory CD4+ T cells sorted from blood. Receptors originate from a man aged 30-40 years in good health. Each CDR3 is given with its conserved first and last residue. D genes are given only for firm matches. Clone size is not always given. Where it is, it says once, few, many or a class for expanded clones.

DNA: TGCGCCAGCAGCTGGACAGGGAGAGAGGAAAAACTGTTTTTT
CDR3: CASSWTGREEKLFF
J: TRBJ1-4
V: TRBV5-1
size: NA
D: TRBD1
length: 14

DNA: TGCGCCAGCAGCTTGGTAACTAGCGGGAGTTCCGAGACAGATACGCAGTATTTT
CDR3: CASSLVTSGSSETDTQYF
J: TRBJ2-3
V: TRBV5-1
size: NA
D: TRBD2
length: 18

DNA: TGTGCCAGCAGCTTAGTTGGATTAAGCGAGCAGTACTTC
CDR3: CASSLVGLSEQYF
J: TRBJ2-7
V: TRBV5-4
size: NA
D: NA
length: 13

DNA: TGTGCCAGCAGCTCCGGGACAAGGTCCTACAATGAGCAGTTCTTC
CDR3: CASSSGTRSYNEQFF
J: TRBJ2-1
V: TRBV28
size: NA
D: NA
length: 15

DNA: TGTGCCAGCAGCCGACAGGGAGGAAGCAATCAGCCCCAGCATTTT
CDR3: CASSRQGGSNQPQHF
J: TRBJ1-5
V: TRBV21-1
size: NA
D: NA
length: 15

DNA: TGTGCCAGCAGCCGTACGGCCGACGGGACTAACTATGGCTACACCTTC
CDR3: CASSRTADGTNYGYTF
J: TRBJ1-2
V: TRBV11-3
size: NA
D: NA
length: 16

DNA: TGTGCCAGCATCGAGGGGACTAGCGGTTATTCCTACGAGCAGTACTTC
CDR3: CASIEGTSGYSYEQYF
J: TRBJ2-7
V: TRBV28
size: NA
D: TRBD2
length: 16

DNA: TGTGCCTGGAGTGTGAAGGGGAGCACAGATACGCAGTATTTT
CDR3: CAWSVKGSTDTQYF
J: TRBJ2-3
V: TRBV30
size: NA
D: NA
length: 14

DNA: TGTGCCAGCAGGGGACAGGTCGGCTACGAGCAGTACTTC
CDR3: CASRGQVGYEQYF
J: TRBJ2-7
V: TRBV2
size: NA
D: TRBD1
length: 13

DNA: TGTGCCAGCAGTTATGGGACTAGCGGGAGGGCCCGGGTCCAAGAGACCCAGTACTTC
CDR3: CASSYGTSGRARVQETQYF
J: TRBJ2-5
V: TRBV27
size: NA
D: TRBD2
length: 19

DNA: TGTGCCTGGAGTGTATCGGATCTCGACACTGAAGCTTTCTTT
CDR3: CAWSVSDLDTEAFF
J: TRBJ1-1
V: TRBV30
size: NA
D: NA
length: 14

DNA: TGTGCCAGCAGCTTTTCCGGGAGGGAAGGCGAGCAGTACTTC
CDR3: CASSFSGREGEQYF
J: TRBJ2-7
V: TRBV7-2
size: NA
D: TRBD2
length: 14

DNA: TGTGCCAGCAATGTAGGGGCCGGTGGCTACACCTTC
CDR3: CASNVGAGGYTF
J: TRBJ1-2
V: TRBV25-1
size: few
D: NA
length: 12

DNA: TGCGCCAGCAGCCCCCAGGTCCTTGGGTCTGGGGCCAACGTCCTGACTTTC
CDR3: CASSPQVLGSGANVLTF
J: TRBJ2-6
V: TRBV5-1
size: NA
D: NA
length: 17

DNA: TGTGCTAGTGGTTTCATGGGGGAGACCCAGTACTTC
CDR3: CASGFMGETQYF
J: TRBJ2-5
V: TRBV12-5
size: NA
D: NA
length: 12

DNA: TGTGCCAGCAGCGTCGAGGTAGTAACCTTCAATGAGCAGTTCTTC
CDR3: CASSVEVVTFNEQFF
J: TRBJ2-1
V: TRBV7-8
size: NA
D: NA
length: 15

DNA: TGTGCCTGGAGTCCGACTGGAAACGAGCAGTACTTC
CDR3: CAWSPTGNEQYF
J: TRBJ2-7
V: TRBV30
size: NA
D: NA
length: 12

DNA: TGTGCCAGCAGCATGGGGAATGGGCAGGGTACAGATACGCAGTATTTT
CDR3: CASSMGNGQGTDTQYF
J: TRBJ2-3
V: TRBV9
size: few
D: NA
length: 16

DNA: TGTGCCAGCAGACCCCGGGACAGGGAGGTTGAAGCTTTCTTT
CDR3: CASRPRDREVEAFF
J: TRBJ1-1
V: TRBV6-1
size: NA
D: TRBD1
length: 14

DNA: TGTGCCAGCAGTGTCGTCCGGGAGACCCAGTACTTC
CDR3: CASSVVRETQYF
J: TRBJ2-5
V: TRBV28
size: NA
D: NA
length: 12

DNA: TGTGCCAGCAGCTTGAAGGGTAGGAGCACTGAAGCTTTCTTT
CDR3: CASSLKGRSTEAFF
J: TRBJ1-1
V: TRBV7-9
size: NA
D: NA
length: 14

DNA: TGTGCCACCAGCAGAGGGGGGGCCAGCGGGATCACAGATACGCAGTATTTT
CDR3: CATSRGGASGITDTQYF
J: TRBJ2-3
V: TRBV15
size: NA
D: NA
length: 17

DNA: TGTGCCAGCAGCTTGGGGTCGGGCTTGCATGAGCAGTTCTTC
CDR3: CASSLGSGLHEQFF
J: TRBJ2-1
V: TRBV5-5
size: NA
D: NA
length: 14

DNA: TGCGCCAGCAGCGACCGGCCTCAGCAAGAGACCCAGTACTTC
CDR3: CASSDRPQQETQYF
J: TRBJ2-5
V: TRBV5-1
size: once
D: NA
length: 14

DNA: TGTGCCAGCAGTTCCCAGGGGGGGCGGGAGACCCAGTACTTC
CDR3: CASSSQGGRETQYF
J: TRBJ2-5
V: TRBV6-1
size: NA
D: NA
length: 14

DNA: TGTGCCAGCAGCTCGGCGGGGGGGACTAGCCGACCCTCTAGGACGCAGTATTTT
CDR3: CASSSAGGTSRPSRTQYF
J: TRBJ2-3
V: TRBV11-2
size: few
D: TRBD2
length: 18

DNA: TGTGCCAGCAGTTCTCCAACCGGGACCCCGTACTTC
CDR3: CASSSPTGTPYF
J: TRBJ2-5
V: TRBV6-5
size: NA
D: NA
length: 12

DNA: TGTGCCAGCAGTGATACAGGTCGGTTTATCTACGAGCAGTACTTC
CDR3: CASSDTGRFIYEQYF
J: TRBJ2-7
V: TRBV27
size: few
D: NA
length: 15

DNA: TGCGCCAGCAGCTTGGGAGCAGGGAGGCAAGAGACCCAGTACTTC
CDR3: CASSLGAGRQETQYF
J: TRBJ2-5
V: TRBV5-1
size: NA
D: NA
length: 15

DNA: TGTGCCAGCAGGGTCCCCGGGGGATCCTACAATGAGCAGTTCTTC
CDR3: CASRVPGGSYNEQFF
J: TRBJ2-1
V: TRBV27
size: NA
D: NA
length: 15

DNA: TGCAGCTCCTCAAGACTAGCGGGTTCCCTTCAAGAGACCCAGTACTTC
CDR3: CSSSRLAGSLQETQYF
J: TRBJ2-5
V: TRBV29-1
size: NA
D: TRBD2
length: 16

DNA: TGTGCCAGCAGCTTGGGGGTAGGCTTTAACAATGAGCAGTTCTTC
CDR3: CASSLGVGFNNEQFF
J: TRBJ2-1
V: TRBV5-5
size: few
D: NA
length: 15

DNA: TGTGCCAGCAGCTTCCAGGGGTTTGACGAGCAGTACTTC
CDR3: CASSFQGFDEQYF
J: TRBJ2-7
V: TRBV5-4
size: NA
D: NA
length: 13

DNA: TGCGCCAGCAGCTCCCCAGGGGACTCCTACGAGCAGTACTTC
CDR3: CASSSPGDSYEQYF
J: TRBJ2-7
V: TRBV5-1
size: NA
D: NA
length: 14

DNA: TGTGCCAGCCTAGCCCGACGAGACACCGGGGAGCTGTTTTTT
CDR3: CASLARRDTGELFF
J: TRBJ2-2
V: TRBV28
size: NA
D: NA
length: 14

DNA: TGTGCCAGCAGCAAGACTAGCGGGGCTTACAATGAGCAGTTCTTC
CDR3: CASSKTSGAYNEQFF
J: TRBJ2-1
V: TRBV6-5
size: few
D: TRBD2
length: 15

DNA: TGTGCCAGCAGCCCAGGGTCCCTAGCCCAGATCGGTTATGAGCAGTTCTTC
CDR3: CASSPGSLAQIGYEQFF
J: TRBJ2-1
V: TRBV9
size: NA
D: NA
length: 17

DNA: TGTGCCAGCAGCTTAGGTGGCCGAGGAGCCAACTTC
CDR3: CASSLGGRGANF
J: TRBJ1-2
V: TRBV7-2
size: many
D: NA
length: 12

DNA: TGCGCCAGCAGCTCGTTTAGCGGGAGGGTCACAGATACGCAGTATTTT
CDR3: CASSSFSGRVTDTQYF
J: TRBJ2-3
V: TRBV5-1
size: NA
D: TRBD2
length: 16

DNA: TGCGCCAGCAGCCAAGAAAAGGGCGGAACCTTCTCTGGGGCCAACGTCCTGACTTTC
CDR3: CASSQEKGGTFSGANVLTF
J: TRBJ2-6
V: TRBV4-1
size: NA
D: NA
length: 19

DNA: TGTGCCAGTAGTGTCAGGGGCAAAACCGATCAGCCCCAGCATTTT
CDR3: CASSVRGKTDQPQHF
J: TRBJ1-5
V: TRBV19
size: NA
D: NA
length: 15

DNA: TGTGCCAGCAGCTTGGCCCGGACTAGCGGGAGGGGAAGAGATACGCAGTATTTT
CDR3: CASSLARTSGRGRDTQYF
J: TRBJ2-3
V: TRBV5-4
size: NA
D: TRBD2
length: 18

DNA: TGTGCCAGCAGTTCAGGAAGGGGGCTCAATGGCTACACCTTC
CDR3: CASSSGRGLNGYTF
J: TRBJ1-2
V: TRBV6-5
size: NA
D: TRBD1
length: 14

DNA: TGTGCCAGCAGCCGGCGGCTAGCGGGAACCTACGAGCAGTACTTC
CDR3: CASSRRLAGTYEQYF
J: TRBJ2-7
V: TRBV11-2
size: NA
D: TRBD2
length: 15

DNA: TGTGCCAGCAGTGCGGAGGCTAGGTCGGGGACTGAAGCTTTCTTT
CDR3: CASSAEARSGTEAFF
J: TRBJ1-1
V: TRBV2
size: once
D: NA
length: 15

DNA: TGTGCCAGCAGCCCGAGAGAGCCTCGGGATGAGCAGTTCTTC
CDR3: CASSPREPRDEQFF
J: TRBJ2-1
V: TRBV9
size: NA
D: NA
length: 14

DNA: TGTGCCAGCAGTTCCAAGGGACTACCACACAATGAGCAGTTCTTC
CDR3: CASSSKGLPHNEQFF
J: TRBJ2-1
V: TRBV6-5
size: NA
D: TRBD2
length: 15

DNA: TGTGCCAGCAGTGAGGTGGGGACCCAGTACTTC
CDR3: CASSEVGTQYF
J: TRBJ2-5
V: TRBV2
size: few
D: NA
length: 11

DNA: TGTGCCAGCAGCCAAGCGGGAGGGCCTACCGAGCAGTACTTC
CDR3: CASSQAGGPTEQYF
J: TRBJ2-7
V: TRBV14
size: NA
D: TRBD2
length: 14

DNA: TGTGCCAGCAGCTTGTCGCTAGCGGGAGTTAAGGCCAAAAACATTCAGTACTTC
CDR3: CASSLSLAGVKAKNIQYF
J: TRBJ2-4
V: TRBV11-1
size: once
D: TRBD2
length: 18

DNA: TGTGCCGTTGGGCAGGGGTCCGGGCAGCCCCAGCATTTT
CDR3: CAVGQGSGQPQHF
J: TRBJ1-5
V: TRBV5-4
size: few
D: NA
length: 13

DNA: TGTGCCAGCAGGACAGATAGCAATCAGCCCCAGCATTTT
CDR3: CASRTDSNQPQHF
J: TRBJ1-5
V: TRBV2
size: NA
D: NA
length: 13

DNA: TGTGCCAGCAGCATTCTACAGGGTGGTAGCTCCTACGAGCAGTACTTC
CDR3: CASSILQGGSSYEQYF
J: TRBJ2-7
V: TRBV21-1
size: NA
D: NA
length: 16

DNA: TGCAGCGTTGCCCCGGGACCCGGGGAGCTGTTTTTT
CDR3: CSVAPGPGELFF
J: TRBJ2-2
V: TRBV29-1
size: NA
D: NA
length: 12

DNA: TGTGCCAGCAGCACTACCCAGCAAGAGGACAGGTGGTCACGCGTCGGCGAGCAGTACTTC
CDR3: CASSTTQQEDRWSRVGEQYF
J: TRBJ2-7
V: TRBV21-1
size: NA
D: NA
length: 20